This record covers a single T cell receptor (beta chain). No antigen is known for it. Germline CDR1 and CDR2: DFQATT and SNEGSKA (reference sequence). The CDR3 has 14 residues. Trimming removed 1 base from V and 9 bases from J, with 16 bases in between. With a J-beta primer mix and a sample-barcoded 5' primer, a second PCR ran roughly 7 to 11 cycles. TCRdb reanalysed the 5' RACE reads using MiXCR and keeps one entry per CDR3 protein. The sample comprises over 1,500,000 distinct CDR3 sequences, approximately 40% of which are singletons, and around 23% rests with the top ten. These data belong to a study of blood T cells in healthy people across ages. Points from the study as a whole: Older individuals had lower TCR beta diversity per million T cells (the decline was roughly linear).

Sequencing was done on a sample of blood. The TCR sequence derives from a human donor in good health. The rearrangement links TRBV20-1 to TRBJ1-5; D is unclear. CDR3 DNA: TGCAGTGCTAGAGCGGAAGGCCCGACGGGGCCCCAGCATTTT. Translation gives CSARAEGPTGPQHF.